Listed below are T cell receptor beta chains from one sample, sequenced in a study of identical twins. Using its own MiXCR run on the 5' RACE reads, TCRdb lists one record per CDR3 protein. The sample carries a few hundred thousand distinct CDR3 sequences, 13% to 15% recorded once. The same sample was also studied in work on yellow fever vaccine responses in identical twins.

Sequenced input: CD4+ T cells sorted from blood. These receptors were taken from a woman aged 18-29 years in good health. CDR3s include the opening cysteine and the closing phenylalanine or tryptophan. D genes are given only for firm matches. Rows give clone size only sometimes, using once, few, many, or a class for an expanded clone.

>TRBV5-8|TRBD2|TRBJ2-1|-
CASSTGTSGRDSEQFF
TGTGCCAGCAGCACTGGGACTAGCGGGAGGGACAGTGAGCAGTTCTTC
>TRBV2|-|TRBJ2-4|few
CASSGPPVAKNIQYF
TGTGCCAGCAGTGGACCTCCCGTAGCCAAAAACATTCAGTACTTC
>TRBV29-1|TRBD1|TRBJ1-1|many
CSASRDRGITEAFF
TGCAGCGCGAGCCGGGACAGGGGCATCACTGAAGCTTTCTTT
>TRBV5-1|TRBD1|TRBJ2-3|-
CASSLLGTGPSGDTQYF
TGCGCCAGCAGCTTGTTGGGGACAGGGCCGTCCGGAGATACGCAGTATTTT
>TRBV29-1|-|TRBJ2-3|few
CSVVPGATDTQYF
TGCAGCGTTGTACCAGGGGCGACAGATACGCAGTATTTT
>TRBV5-1|TRBD1|TRBJ1-5|-
CASSLSGGVQPQHF
TGCGCCAGCAGCTTGTCAGGGGGCGTTCAGCCCCAGCATTTT
>TRBV19|-|TRBJ2-1|few
CATNRRAGDRNEQFF
TGTGCCACAAACCGGCGGGCAGGGGATAGGAATGAGCAGTTCTTC
>TRBV5-1|-|TRBJ2-7|many
CASSFRGISYEQYF
TGCGCCAGCAGCTTTAGGGGAATCTCCTACGAGCAGTACTTC
>TRBV6-2/TRBV6-3|TRBD2|TRBJ2-7|-
CASSSIMTSGSYEQYF
TGTGCCAGCAGTTCCATCATGACTAGCGGTTCCTACGAGCAGTACTTC
>TRBV11-1|TRBD2|TRBJ2-3|-
CASSLLGLAGTDTQYF
TGTGCCAGCAGCTTGCTCGGACTAGCGGGAACAGATACGCAGTATTTT
>TRBV20-1|-|TRBJ1-6|few
CSASSARTPNSPLHF
TGCAGTGCTAGCTCAGCTAGGACGCCCAATTCACCCCTCCACTTT
>TRBV10-3|TRBD2|TRBJ2-3|many
CAIGSGAGVPDTQYF
TGTGCCATCGGTTCGGGAGCGGGAGTGCCAGATACGCAGTATTTT
>TRBV12-3/TRBV12-4|-|TRBJ2-3|-
CASSLSSTGRSTDTQYF
TGTGCCAGCAGTTTATCCTCCACAGGGAGGAGCACAGATACGCAGTATTTT
>TRBV29-1|-|TRBJ2-7|-
CSVEDKSYEQYF
TGCAGCGTTGAAGATAAGAGCTACGAGCAGTACTTC
>TRBV20-1|-|TRBJ2-3|few
CSASVGKADTQYF
TGCAGTGCTAGTGTAGGGAAGGCAGATACGCAGTATTTT
>TRBV10-3|-|TRBJ2-2|few
CAISEGTRDTGELFF
TGTGCCATCAGTGAGGGCACTAGGGACACCGGGGAGCTGTTTTTT
>TRBV20-1|-|TRBJ1-1|once
CSASWQTEAFF
TGCAGTGCTAGTTGGCAAACTGAAGCTTTCTTT
>TRBV20-1|TRBD2|TRBJ2-3|-
CSASSASGGALHTDTQYF
TGCAGTGCTAGTTCTGCTAGCGGGGGGGCTCTACACACAGATACGCAGTATTTT
>TRBV6-1|-|TRBJ2-1|-
CASRTGPSYNEQFF
TGTGCCAGCAGAACGGGGCCCTCCTACAATGAGCAGTTCTTC
>TRBV6-5|-|TRBJ2-7|few
CASSYSRGYYYEQYF
TGTGCCAGCAGTTACTCGAGGGGATACTACTACGAGCAGTACTTC
>TRBV19|-|TRBJ1-5|-
CASSIPPQPQHF
TGTGCCAGTAGTATACCCCCTCAGCCCCAGCATTTT
>TRBV25-1|TRBD2|TRBJ2-5|few
CASSDLTGLAGGIGETQYF
TGTGCCAGCAGTGACCTTACGGGACTAGCGGGAGGGATTGGGGAGACCCAGTACTTC
>TRBV20-1|-|TRBJ2-1|-
CSSLTYGPSSYNEQFF
TGCAGCTCCCTTACATACGGGCCGAGCTCCTACAATGAGCAGTTCTTC
>TRBV29-1|-|TRBJ2-2|many
CSVGTTNTNTGELFF
TGCAGCGTTGGGACCACAAACACGAACACCGGGGAGCTGTTTTTT
>TRBV12-3/TRBV12-4|-|TRBJ1-1|many
CASSLVNTEAFF
TGTGCCAGCAGTTTAGTGAACACTGAAGCTTTCTTT
>TRBV6-6|-|TRBJ2-7|many
CASSLAPGGEQYF
TGTGCCAGCAGTCTAGCCCCTGGGGGCGAGCAGTACTTC
>TRBV30|-|TRBJ2-3|-
CAWSVGGGTDTQYF
TGTGCCTGGAGTGTCGGGGGCGGCACAGATACGCAGTATTTT
>TRBV5-1|-|TRBJ2-2|few
CASSSLLTGELFF
TGCGCCAGCAGCTCCCTACTCACCGGGGAGCTGTTTTTT
>TRBV27|-|TRBJ2-3|few
CASSPIKGTDTQYF
TGTGCCAGCAGCCCCATAAAGGGAACAGATACGCAGTATTTT
>TRBV7-6|-|TRBJ2-7|many
CASSLKPSGTYEQYF
TGTGCCAGCAGCTTAAAACCCTCGGGGACCTACGAGCAGTACTTC
>TRBV11-2|TRBD1|TRBJ2-7|-
CASSVYGTGLYEQYF
TGTGCCAGCAGCGTGTACGGGACAGGGCTCTACGAGCAGTACTTC
>TRBV5-5|-|TRBJ2-3|-
CASSLFSGASTDTQYF
TGTGCCAGCAGCTTGTTTTCCGGTGCTAGCACAGATACGCAGTATTTT
>TRBV5-1|-|TRBJ2-1|-
CASSSTAEGSYNEQFF
TGCGCCAGCAGCTCAACAGCGGAGGGCTCCTACAATGAGCAGTTCTTC
>TRBV19|-|TRBJ1-2|-
CASKVTSGTYGYTF
TGTGCCAGTAAAGTAACCAGTGGTACTTATGGCTACACCTTC
>TRBV27|-|TRBJ2-7|-
CASKSAPSTSYEQYF
TGTGCCAGCAAATCGGCTCCGTCAACCTCCTACGAGCAGTACTTC
>TRBV12-3/TRBV12-4|-|TRBJ2-7|-
CASSFERGRVYEQYF
TGTGCCAGCAGTTTTGAACGGGGACGTGTTTACGAGCAGTACTTC
>TRBV5-1|-|TRBJ2-5|many
CASGPGDQETQYF
TGCGCCAGTGGGCCCGGGGACCAAGAGACCCAGTACTTC
>TRBV2|TRBD2|TRBJ2-3|few
CASSDGASGVLYTQYF
TGTGCCAGCAGTGACGGGGCTAGCGGCGTCTTGTATACGCAGTATTTT
>TRBV6-2/TRBV6-3|-|TRBJ1-5|few
CASSNGQNSQPQHF
TGTGCCAGCAGTAACGGACAGAATAGTCAGCCCCAGCATTTT
>TRBV10-2|-|TRBJ2-1|few
CASNEDQGGYNEQFF
TGCGCCAGCAATGAAGACCAGGGGGGTTACAATGAGCAGTTCTTC
>TRBV5-1|TRBD1|TRBJ2-2|-
CASSLRDRGLDGELFF
TGCGCCAGCAGCCTACGGGACAGGGGGTTAGACGGGGAGCTGTTTTTT
>TRBV5-1|-|TRBJ2-2|many
CASSLASPRNTGELFF
TGCGCCAGCAGCTTGGCCTCCCCAAGGAACACCGGGGAGCTGTTTTTT
>TRBV20-1|-|TRBJ2-5|-
CSAMSGAQETQYF
TGCAGTGCAATGAGTGGGGCACAAGAGACCCAGTACTTC
>TRBV20-1|-|TRBJ2-1|few
CSPTGLRNGVEQFF
TGCAGTCCAACTGGGCTTCGGAATGGTGTAGAGCAGTTCTTC
>TRBV12-3/TRBV12-4|TRBD2|TRBJ2-1|-
CASSPEVSGGAYNKQFF
TGTGCCAGCAGCCCCGAGGTTAGCGGGGGAGCCTACAATAAGCAGTTCTTC
>TRBV30|-|TRBJ2-3|few
CAWSVVDTQYF
TGTGCCTGGAGTGTAGTAGATACGCAGTATTTT
>TRBV18|TRBD1|TRBJ1-5|few
CASSPGQAGGQPQHF
TGTGCCAGCTCACCAGGACAGGCGGGCGGTCAGCCCCAGCATTTT
>TRBV7-9|-|TRBJ2-1|few
CASSPKGNEQFF
TGTGCCAGCAGCCCTAAGGGCAATGAGCAGTTCTTC
>TRBV2|-|TRBJ1-1|few
CASKHSLEAFF
TGTGCCAGCAAACATTCACTAGAAGCTTTCTTT
>TRBV10-3|TRBD2|TRBJ2-3|few
CAISEGLAGGYADTQYF
TGTGCCATCAGTGAGGGACTAGCGGGAGGGTACGCAGATACGCAGTATTTT
>TRBV12-3/TRBV12-4|TRBD1|TRBJ1-4|few
CASSDTGVIGEKLFF
TGTGCCAGCAGTGACACAGGGGTAATCGGTGAAAAACTGTTTTTT
>TRBV24-1|TRBD2|TRBJ2-1|many
CATSDTGLADSSYNEQFF
TGTGCCACCAGTGATACGGGTCTAGCGGATAGCTCCTACAATGAGCAGTTCTTC
>TRBV6-5|-|TRBJ2-4|few
CASSYGTMVVAKNIQYF
TGTGCCAGCAGTTATGGGACCATGGTGGTAGCCAAAAACATTCAGTACTTC
>TRBV12-3/TRBV12-4|-|TRBJ2-7|-
CASSPSSPYEQYF
TGTGCCAGCAGTCCAAGTAGTCCCTACGAGCAGTACTTC
>TRBV9|-|TRBJ2-4|many
CASSASGASENIQYF
TGTGCCAGCAGCGCAAGCGGAGCCTCGGAGAACATTCAGTACTTC
>TRBV11-2|TRBD1|TRBJ2-1|-
CASSLETGQGNHNEQFF
TGTGCCAGCAGCTTAGAGACCGGACAGGGGAACCACAATGAGCAGTTCTTC
>TRBV5-1|TRBD1|TRBJ2-7|many
CASSFPTGDYEQYF
TGCGCCAGCAGCTTTCCGACAGGGGACTACGAGCAGTACTTC